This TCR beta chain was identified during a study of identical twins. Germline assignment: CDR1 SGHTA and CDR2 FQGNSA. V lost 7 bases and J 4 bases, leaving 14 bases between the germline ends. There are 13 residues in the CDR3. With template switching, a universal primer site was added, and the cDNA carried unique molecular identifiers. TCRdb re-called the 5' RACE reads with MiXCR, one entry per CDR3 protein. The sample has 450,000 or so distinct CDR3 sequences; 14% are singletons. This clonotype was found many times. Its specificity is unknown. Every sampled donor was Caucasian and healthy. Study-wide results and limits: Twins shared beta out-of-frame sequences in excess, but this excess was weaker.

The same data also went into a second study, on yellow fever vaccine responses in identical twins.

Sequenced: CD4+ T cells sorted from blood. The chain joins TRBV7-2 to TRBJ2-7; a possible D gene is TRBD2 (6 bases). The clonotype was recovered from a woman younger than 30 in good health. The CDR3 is CASKTGDIYEQYF. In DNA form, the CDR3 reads TGTGCCAGCAAGACGGGAGACATATACGAGCAGTACTTC.